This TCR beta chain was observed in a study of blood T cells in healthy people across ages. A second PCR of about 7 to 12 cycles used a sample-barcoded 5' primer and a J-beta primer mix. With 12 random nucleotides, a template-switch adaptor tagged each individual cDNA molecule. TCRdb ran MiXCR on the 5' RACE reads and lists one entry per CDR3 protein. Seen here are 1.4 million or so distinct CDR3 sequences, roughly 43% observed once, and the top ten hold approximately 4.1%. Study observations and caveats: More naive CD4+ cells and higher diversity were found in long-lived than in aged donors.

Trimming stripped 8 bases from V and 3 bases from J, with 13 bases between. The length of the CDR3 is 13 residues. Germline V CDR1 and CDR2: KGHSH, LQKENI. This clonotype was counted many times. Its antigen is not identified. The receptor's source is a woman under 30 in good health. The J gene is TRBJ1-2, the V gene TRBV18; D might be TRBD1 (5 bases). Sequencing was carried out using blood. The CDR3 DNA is TGTGCCAGCAGCCCCTCGGGGGACTATGGCTACACCTTC. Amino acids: CASSPSGDYGYTF.